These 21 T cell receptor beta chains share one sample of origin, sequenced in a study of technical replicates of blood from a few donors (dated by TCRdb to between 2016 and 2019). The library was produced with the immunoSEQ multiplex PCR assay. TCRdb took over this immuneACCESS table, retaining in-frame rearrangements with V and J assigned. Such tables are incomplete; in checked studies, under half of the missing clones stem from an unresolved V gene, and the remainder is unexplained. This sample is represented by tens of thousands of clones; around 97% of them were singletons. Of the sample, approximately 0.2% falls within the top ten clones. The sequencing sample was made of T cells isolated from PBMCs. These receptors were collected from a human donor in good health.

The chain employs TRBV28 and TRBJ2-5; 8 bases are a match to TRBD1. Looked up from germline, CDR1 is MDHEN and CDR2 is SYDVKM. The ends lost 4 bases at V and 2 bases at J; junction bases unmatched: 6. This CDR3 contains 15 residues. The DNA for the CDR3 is TGTGCCAGCAGTTCGACAGGGGTGATTCAAGAGACCCAGTACTTC. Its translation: CASSSTGVIQETQYF.

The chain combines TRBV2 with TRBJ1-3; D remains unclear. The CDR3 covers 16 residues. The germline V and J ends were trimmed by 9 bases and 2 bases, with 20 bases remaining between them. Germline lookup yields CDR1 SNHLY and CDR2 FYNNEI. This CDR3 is CASADFLKEPGNTIYF. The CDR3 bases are TGTGCCAGTGCGGACTTCTTAAAGGAGCCTGGAAACACCATATATTTT.

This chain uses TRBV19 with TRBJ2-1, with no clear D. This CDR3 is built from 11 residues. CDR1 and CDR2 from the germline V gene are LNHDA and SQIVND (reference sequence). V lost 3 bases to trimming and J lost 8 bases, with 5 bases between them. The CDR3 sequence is CASSISYEQFF. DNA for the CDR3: TGTGCCAGTAGTATTAGCTATGAGCAGTTCTTC. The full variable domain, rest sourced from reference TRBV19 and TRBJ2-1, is DGGITQSPKYLFRKEGQNVTLSCEQNLNHDAMYWYRQDPGQGLRLIYYSQIVNDFQKGDIAEGYSVSREKKESFPLTVTSAQKNPTAFYLCASSISYEQFFGPGTRLTVL.

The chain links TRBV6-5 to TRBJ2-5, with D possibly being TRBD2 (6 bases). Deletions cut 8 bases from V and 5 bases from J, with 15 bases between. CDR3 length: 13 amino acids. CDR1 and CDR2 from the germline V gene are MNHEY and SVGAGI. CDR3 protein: CASSSPGGETQYF. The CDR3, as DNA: TGTGCCAGCTCGTCGCCTGGGGGGGAGACCCAGTACTTC.

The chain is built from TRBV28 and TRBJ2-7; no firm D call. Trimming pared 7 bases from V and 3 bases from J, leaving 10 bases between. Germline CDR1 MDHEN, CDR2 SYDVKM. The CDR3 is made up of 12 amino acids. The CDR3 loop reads CASTSLGYEQYF. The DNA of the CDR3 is TGTGCCAGCACGTCCCTAGGCTACGAGCAGTACTTC.

CDR3 coding DNA: TGTGCCAGCTCCCGGACAGGGAACACTGAAGCTTTCTTT. Protein: CASSRTGNTEAFF. J is TRBJ1-1 and V is TRBV21-1; the D segment call TRBD1 is taken from the table without a DNA check. TRBV21-1 is a pseudogene locus. The CDR3 extends over 13 amino acids.

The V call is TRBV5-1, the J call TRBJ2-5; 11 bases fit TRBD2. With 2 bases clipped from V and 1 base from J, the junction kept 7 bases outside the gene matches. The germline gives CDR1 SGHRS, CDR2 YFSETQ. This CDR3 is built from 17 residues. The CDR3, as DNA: TGCGCCAGCAGCTTCCTGACTAGCGGGGCAATCCAAGAGACCCAGTACTTC. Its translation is CASSFLTSGAIQETQYF.

CDR3 sequence (DNA): TGTGCCAGCAGTTTAGCAGACAGTAGCTCCTACGAGCAGTACTTC. Amino acid sequence: CASSLADSSSYEQYF. The chain has TRBV28 and TRBJ2-7, with a weak D call TRBD1 (5 bases). The V gene lost 2 bases and the J gene lost 0 bases, with 11 bases spanning the gap. Germline-derived CDR1 and CDR2 are MDHEN and SYDVKM. The CDR3 loop spans 15 amino acids.

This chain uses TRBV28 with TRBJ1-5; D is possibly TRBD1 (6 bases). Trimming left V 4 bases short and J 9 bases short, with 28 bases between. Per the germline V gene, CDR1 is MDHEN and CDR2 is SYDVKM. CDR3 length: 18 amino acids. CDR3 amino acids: CASSSKGQWIEGVRPQHF. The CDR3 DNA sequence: TGTGCCAGCAGTTCCAAAGGACAGTGGATTGAGGGGGTAAGGCCCCAGCATTTT.

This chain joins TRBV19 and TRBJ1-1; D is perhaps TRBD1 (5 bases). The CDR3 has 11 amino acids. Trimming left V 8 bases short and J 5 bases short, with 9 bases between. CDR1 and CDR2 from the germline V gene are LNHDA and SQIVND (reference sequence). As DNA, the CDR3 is TGTGCCAGTGCAGGGTGGACTGAAGCTTTCTTT. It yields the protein CASAGWTEAFF. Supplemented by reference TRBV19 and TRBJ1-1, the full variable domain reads DGGITQSPKYLFRKEGQNVTLSCEQNLNHDAMYWYRQDPGQGLRLIYYSQIVNDFQKGDIAEGYSVSREKKESFPLTVTSAQKNPTAFYLCASAGWTEAFFGQGTRLTVV.

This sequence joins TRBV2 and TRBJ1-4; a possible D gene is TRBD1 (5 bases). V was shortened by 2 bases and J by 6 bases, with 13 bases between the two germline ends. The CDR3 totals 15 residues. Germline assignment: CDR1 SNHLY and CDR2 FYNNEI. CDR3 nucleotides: TGTGCCAGCAGTGAAAGTGGGGCCGCGGATGAAAAACTGTTTTTT. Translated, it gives CASSESGAADEKLFF. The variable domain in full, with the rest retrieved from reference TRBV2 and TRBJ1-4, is EPEVTQTPSHQVTQMGQEVILRCVPISNHLYFYWYRQILGQKVEFLVSFYNNEISEKSEIFDDQFSVERPDGSNFTLKIRSTKLEDSAMYFCASSESGAADEKLFFGSGTQLSVL.

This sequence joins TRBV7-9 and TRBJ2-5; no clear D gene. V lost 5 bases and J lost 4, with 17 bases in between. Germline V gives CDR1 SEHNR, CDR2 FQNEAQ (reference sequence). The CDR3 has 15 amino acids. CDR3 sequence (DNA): TGTGCCAGCAGCCCCGCGAGTACCCGTCGAGAGACCCAGTACTTC. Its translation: CASSPASTRRETQYF.

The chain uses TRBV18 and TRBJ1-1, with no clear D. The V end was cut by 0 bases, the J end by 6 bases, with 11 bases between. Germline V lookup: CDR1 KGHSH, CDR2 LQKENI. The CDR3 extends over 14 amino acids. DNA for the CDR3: TGTGCCAGCTCACCACCGAGCTTCCAGGCTGAAGCTTTCTTT. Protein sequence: CASSPPSFQAEAFF.

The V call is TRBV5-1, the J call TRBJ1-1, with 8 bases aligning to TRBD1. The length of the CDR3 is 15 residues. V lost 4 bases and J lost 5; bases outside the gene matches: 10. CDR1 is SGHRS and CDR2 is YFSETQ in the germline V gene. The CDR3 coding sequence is TGCGCCAGCAGCGCGGAGGCGGACAGGGCGACTGAAGCTTTCTTT. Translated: CASSAEADRATEAFF.

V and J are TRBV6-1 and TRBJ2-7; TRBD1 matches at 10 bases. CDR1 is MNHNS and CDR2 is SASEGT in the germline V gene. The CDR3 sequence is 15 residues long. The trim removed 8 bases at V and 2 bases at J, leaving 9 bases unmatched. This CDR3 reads CASDQTGGTAYEQYF. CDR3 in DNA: TGTGCCAGCGACCAGACAGGGGGCACCGCCTACGAGCAGTACTTC.

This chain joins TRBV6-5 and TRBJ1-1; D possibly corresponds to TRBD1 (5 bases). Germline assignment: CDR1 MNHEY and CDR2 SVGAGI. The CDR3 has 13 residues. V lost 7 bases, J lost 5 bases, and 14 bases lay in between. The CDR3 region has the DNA TGTGCCAGCATTTCACCGGGGGGTACTGAAGCTTTCTTT. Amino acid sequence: CASISPGGTEAFF.

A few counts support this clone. The CDR3 here is CASSILRPASNTEAFF. The CDR3 nucleotides are TGTGCCAGCAGTATTCTACGCCCTGCCTCGAACACTGAAGCTTTCTTT. The rearrangement links TRBV7-9 to TRBJ1-1; D not certain. V was shortened by 6 bases and J by 1 base, with 18 bases between the two germline ends. CDR1 is SEHNR and CDR2 is FQNEAQ in the germline V gene (reference sequence). The CDR3 length is 16 residues.

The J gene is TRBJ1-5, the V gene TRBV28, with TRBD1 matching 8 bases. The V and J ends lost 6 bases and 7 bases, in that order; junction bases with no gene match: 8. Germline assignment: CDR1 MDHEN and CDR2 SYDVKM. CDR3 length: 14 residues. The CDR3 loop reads CASRPQGAGQPQHF. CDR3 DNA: TGTGCCAGCAGGCCTCAGGGGGCTGGACAGCCCCAGCATTTT. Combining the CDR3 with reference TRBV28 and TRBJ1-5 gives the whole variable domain DVKVTQSSRYLVKRTGEKVFLECVQDMDHENMFWYRQDPGLGLRLIYFSYDVKMKEKGDIPEGYSVSREKKERFSLILESASTNQTSMYLCASRPQGAGQPQHFGDGTRLSIL.

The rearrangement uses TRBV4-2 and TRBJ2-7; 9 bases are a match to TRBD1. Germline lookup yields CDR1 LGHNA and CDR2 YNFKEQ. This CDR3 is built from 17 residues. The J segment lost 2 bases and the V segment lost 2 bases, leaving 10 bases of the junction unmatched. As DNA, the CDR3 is TGTGCCAGCAGCCAATACGGCGGACAGGGGATCCCCTACGAGCAGTACTTC. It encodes CASSQYGGQGIPYEQYF.

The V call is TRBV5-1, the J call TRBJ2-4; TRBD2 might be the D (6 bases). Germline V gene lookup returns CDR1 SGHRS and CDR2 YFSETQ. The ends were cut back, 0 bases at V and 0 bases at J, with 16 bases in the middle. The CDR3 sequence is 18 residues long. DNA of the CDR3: TGCGCCAGCAGCTTGGATGCCCGGGACTCCTTAGCCAAAAACATTCAGTACTTC. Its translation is CASSLDARDSLAKNIQYF.

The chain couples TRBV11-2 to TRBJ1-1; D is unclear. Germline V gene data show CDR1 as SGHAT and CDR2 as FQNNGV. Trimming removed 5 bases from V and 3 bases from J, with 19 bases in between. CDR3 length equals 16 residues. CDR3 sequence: CASSPGRSAVYTEAFF. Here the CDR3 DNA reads TGTGCCAGCAGCCCGGGGAGGTCAGCAGTGTACACTGAAGCTTTCTTT.